This T cell receptor (beta chain) derives from a study of naive and memory T cell subsets. The CDR3 has 14 amino acids. Trimming cost V 5 bases and J 2 bases, with 13 bases left between them. CDR1 is SGHVS, CDR2 FNYEAQ, per germline. An equimolar mix of two oligonucleotides served as the beta constant-region primer for TRBC1 and TRBC2. Four rounds of PCR amplified the ligated cDNA using nested alpha and beta constant-region primers plus SP2. MiXCR, applied by TCRdb to the UMI-ligation and nested PCR reads, yields one record per CDR3 protein. The table includes just over 80,000 distinct CDR3 sequences, around 9% detected once. At least ten counts were recorded for this clonotype.

Sequenced sample: naive CD8+ T cells from blood. The TCR comes from a human donor in good health. The chain links TRBV7-6 to TRBJ2-7; D call uncertain. CDR3 coding DNA: TGTGCCAGCAGCCCCCCCCACCATCCCTACGAGCAGTACTTC. Its translation: CASSPPHHPYEQYF.